Detailed here is one TCR beta chain. The sample is drawn from a study of blood T cell repertoires in COVID-19. The CDR3 runs to 15 residues. The germline V gene encodes CDR1 SEHNR and CDR2 FQNEAQ (reference sequence). The trim removed 2 bases at V and 9 bases at J, leaving 7 bases unmatched. Sequencing was performed with immunoSEQ multiplex PCR; in TCRdb, only in-frame clones are kept and a portion is missing. The table shows 30,000 to 50,000 clones, with 75% to 85% occurring only once. The chain couples TRBV7-9 to TRBJ2-1; 10 bases map to TRBD2. The source material was peripheral blood. The source is a man in his 70s with acute or convalescent COVID-19. CDR3 DNA sequence: TGTGCCAGCAGCTTAACGATAGCGGGAGGCGTTGAGCAGTTCTTC. As protein: CASSLTIAGGVEQFF.